The rows below give T cell receptor beta chains drawn from one sample of a study of Ad26.COV2.S vaccination and SARS-CoV-2 variants. Method: immunoSEQ multiplex PCR; TCRdb's copy keeps in-frame clones and lacks some. The profile shows about 480,000 clones, roughly 89% of them singletons. Sequenced here: peripheral blood, sampled in a trial of Ad26.COV2.S vaccine versus placebo. All receptors come from a person aged 18-60 years who received the Ad26.COV2.S COVID-19 vaccine or a placebo. The CDR3 runs from the conserved cysteine through the conserved F or W. D genes are given only for firm matches. Some rows have no size entry. The others give once, few or many, or a class for an expanded clone.

J gene,clone size,V gene,D gene,CDR3 DNA,CDR3 protein
TRBJ2-2,-,TRBV24-1,-,TGTGCCACCGCCGGACCACCGAACACCGGGGAGCTGTTTTTT,CATAGPPNTGELFF
TRBJ1-1,few,TRBV28,TRBD1,TGTGCCAGCAGTTTATTATCGACAGGGGGCCGGAACACTGAAGCTTTCTTT,CASSLLSTGGRNTEAFF
TRBJ2-7,-,TRBV30,TRBD2,TGTGCCTGGAGTCCGACTAGCGGGCTCTACGAGCAGTACTTC,CAWSPTSGLYEQYF
TRBJ2-1,-,TRBV12-3/TRBV12-4,-,TGTGCCAGCAGTTTAGACAGGGTGACTGAGCAGTTCTTC,CASSLDRVTEQFF
TRBJ2-3,-,TRBV6-5,-,TGTGCCAGCACTCAGGACAGAGTGGGAAATACGCAGTATTTT,CASTQDRVGNTQYF
TRBJ2-3,-,TRBV30,-,TGTGCCTGGAGTGCAGGGTTCCCAGATACGCAGTATTTT,CAWSAGFPDTQYF
TRBJ2-6,-,TRBV4-3,-,TGCGCCAGCAGCCAAGATTTAAAGGGGGTCGCCAACGTCCTGACTTTC,CASSQDLKGVANVLTF
TRBJ1-1,once,TRBV28,-,TGTGCCAGCTTCAGACGGCGCACTGAAGCTTTCTTT,CASFRRRTEAFF
TRBJ2-1,-,TRBV18,-,TGTGCCAGCTCACTACCTACGTCCAGGGGCGCGTTCAATGAGCAGTTCTTC,CASSLPTSRGAFNEQFF
TRBJ2-4,-,TRBV7-2,TRBD2,TGTGCCAGCAGTCCATTAGCGGGAGCACTAGCCAAAAACATTCAGTACTTC,CASSPLAGALAKNIQYF
TRBJ1-3,-,TRBV9,-,TGTGCCAGCAGCGGCGTATTCTCTGGAAACACCATATATTTT,CASSGVFSGNTIYF
TRBJ2-7,-,TRBV7-2,TRBD2,TGTGCCACCCGGAGGGGAGCGGGACCCTACGAGCAGTACTTC,CATRRGAGPYEQYF
TRBJ2-1,-,TRBV4-1,-,TGCGCCAGCAGTCCGGGACACAATGAGCAGTTCTTC,CASSPGHNEQFF
TRBJ1-3,-,TRBV20-1,-,TGCAGTGCTAGTGTCAGCTCTGGAAACACCATATATTTT,CSASVSSGNTIYF
TRBJ1-1,-,TRBV6-6,-,TGTGCCAGCCAAAAGTACCGGGACGCATGGACTGAAGCTTTCTTT,CASQKYRDAWTEAFF
TRBJ2-1,once,TRBV7-6,TRBD2,TGTGCCAGCAGCTTAGCGGGCAGCGGGAGTTTCGATGAGCAGTTCTTC,CASSLAGSGSFDEQFF
TRBJ1-6,few,TRBV5-4,TRBD1,TGTGCCAGCAGCTCCAGGGGGAGCTCCTATAATTCACCCCTCCACTTT,CASSSRGSSYNSPLHF
TRBJ2-6,-,TRBV6-5,-,TGTGCCAGCAGGGACTCAGGGAATGGGGCCAACGTCCTGACTTTC,CASRDSGNGANVLTF
TRBJ2-1,-,TRBV6-5,TRBD1,TGTGCCAGCAGTTTTTCATCAGGGGGCAATGAGCAGTTCTTC,CASSFSSGGNEQFF
TRBJ1-3,once,TRBV6-2/TRBV6-3,-,TGTGCCAGCAGTTACTCAGGGGTGTCGGCTGGAAACACCATATATTTT,CASSYSGVSAGNTIYF
TRBJ2-3,-,TRBV28,-,TGTGCCAGCAACCGGGGTGGGAGAGGGGGCACAGATACGCAGTATTTT,CASNRGGRGGTDTQYF
TRBJ1-1,-,TRBV6-5,-,TGTGCCAGCAGCTACCGCCCAGCGTCGGACAATGAAGCTTTCTTT,CASSYRPASDNEAFF
TRBJ1-1,-,TRBV6-2/TRBV6-3,-,TGTGCCAGCAGCATTGGGACCTCCGCTGAAGCTTTCTTT,CASSIGTSAEAFF
TRBJ2-3,-,TRBV9,-,TGTGCCAGCAGCGGTGCAGATACGCAGTATTTT,CASSGADTQYF
TRBJ2-7,-,TRBV13,-,TGTGCCAGCAGCAGAACCCAAGCGGTTACCTACGAGCAGTACTTC,CASSRTQAVTYEQYF
TRBJ1-5,-,TRBV4-3,TRBD1,TGCGCCAGCAGCCAAGACAGGGGGCCGAATCAGCCCCAGCATTTT,CASSQDRGPNQPQHF
TRBJ2-3,-,TRBV21-1,-,TGTGCCAGCAGCAAAGCTAAGACAATTTTGCCCACAGATACGCAGTATTTT,CASSKAKTILPTDTQYF
TRBJ2-2,-,TRBV11-1,-,TGTGCCAGCAGCTTAGGGGGAACCGGGGAGCTGTTTTTT,CASSLGGTGELFF
TRBJ2-5,-,TRBV6-2/TRBV6-3,TRBD2,TGTGCCAGCAGCCGAGCGACTAGCGGTACGCAAGAGACCCAGTACTTC,CASSRATSGTQETQYF
TRBJ2-2,-,TRBV7-3,TRBD1,TGTGCCAGCCGCCGGGACAGGGGGTCTTCGGCTAACACCGGGGAGCTGTTTTTT,CASRRDRGSSANTGELFF
TRBJ2-7,once,TRBV28,TRBD2,TGTGCCAGCAGTGGGACAGGCGGGACTAGCGGGAGGACGAACCGGAAGGAGCAGTACTTC,CASSGTGGTSGRTNRKEQYF
TRBJ1-2,-,TRBV3-1/TRBV3-2,-,TGTGCCAGCAGCCAACCCGGACAGCTAAATAATGGCTACACCTTC,CASSQPGQLNNGYTF
TRBJ1-4,-,TRBV9,-,TGTGCCAGCAGCATAGGACAGCGCGAAGAAAAACTGTTTTTT,CASSIGQREEKLFF
TRBJ2-1,-,TRBV4-2,-,TGTGCCAGCAGCCAAGAGGGGGCTTCAGAGAATGAGCAGTTCTTC,CASSQEGASENEQFF
TRBJ1-2,-,TRBV19,-,TGTGCCAGTAGTATCGGGGCAGTAGCTAACTATGGCTACACCTTC,CASSIGAVANYGYTF
TRBJ1-2,-,TRBV11-2,-,TGTGCCAGCAGCCCCCCAGCCGGGCGCTTCTATGGCTACACCTTC,CASSPPAGRFYGYTF
TRBJ2-2,-,TRBV7-8,-,TGTGCCAGCAGCTTAGTTGGGGGGAACACCGGGGAGCTGTTTTTT,CASSLVGGNTGELFF
TRBJ2-1,once,TRBV27,-,TGTGCCAGCAGCAAGGGGGCGGGAAGCTCCTACAATGAGCAGTTCTTC,CASSKGAGSSYNEQFF
TRBJ2-1,-,TRBV7-2,-,TGTGCCAGCAGCTTCCAGGGGCTAGGGGTTTACAATGAGCAGTTCTTC,CASSFQGLGVYNEQFF
TRBJ1-5,-,TRBV5-5,-,TGTGCCAGCAGCTTGCTGGGGGGCAATCAGCCCCAGCATTTT,CASSLLGGNQPQHF
TRBJ1-1,-,TRBV7-9,-,TGTGCCAGCAGCTCCCTAAGGGGTCGGACTGAAGCTTTCTTT,CASSSLRGRTEAFF
TRBJ2-7,-,TRBV11-3,-,TGTGCCAGCAGCACCCCCCTCGGGGAGCAGTACTTC,CASSTPLGEQYF
TRBJ1-4,once,TRBV5-4,-,TGTGCCAGCAGCTTGGGGCCTCCGACAACTAATGAAAAACTGTTTTTT,CASSLGPPTTNEKLFF
TRBJ2-3,-,TRBV7-9,-,TGTGCCAGCAGCTGGGGCGGTGATACGCAGTATTTT,CASSWGGDTQYF
TRBJ1-2,-,TRBV5-4,-,TGTGCCAGCAGCGGTAGACAGGAAAACTATGGCTACACCTTC,CASSGRQENYGYTF
TRBJ2-1,-,TRBV10-3,-,TGTGCCATCAGTGGGGCGGAGGGGAAGGATGAGCAGTTCTTC,CAISGAEGKDEQFF
TRBJ1-6,-,TRBV19,-,TGTGCCAGCCAGGACGGGAGTTATAATTCACCCCTCCACTTT,CASQDGSYNSPLHF
TRBJ2-3,-,TRBV27,TRBD2,TGTGCCAGCAGTTTCTTAGGAGCGGGAGGACATACGCAGTATTTT,CASSFLGAGGHTQYF
TRBJ2-3,-,TRBV9,-,TGTGCCAGCAGCGTATCCGTAGCCGGGAGTGGCACAGATACGCAGTATTTT,CASSVSVAGSGTDTQYF
TRBJ2-2,-,TRBV12-3/TRBV12-4,-,TGTGCCAGCAGTGGTACCGGGGAGCTGTTTTTT,CASSGTGELFF
TRBJ1-5,-,TRBV3-1/TRBV3-2,-,TGTGCCAGCAGCCAAGAACTGGATCAGCCCCAGCATTTT,CASSQELDQPQHF
TRBJ1-6,-,TRBV7-6,TRBD1,TGTGCCAGCAGCCTCCGACAGGGGTTCAGGAATTCACCCCTCCACTTT,CASSLRQGFRNSPLHF
TRBJ2-2,-,TRBV2,-,TGTGCCAGCAGTGCGGTAGCTCTAAACACCGGGGAGCTGTTTTTT,CASSAVALNTGELFF
TRBJ2-7,-,TRBV5-5,-,TGTGCCAGCAGGGTAGCGGAATTAAACTCCTACGAGCAGTACTTC,CASRVAELNSYEQYF
TRBJ2-1,-,TRBV19,-,TGTGCCAGTACCGATCCCTACAATGAGCAGTTCTTC,CASTDPYNEQFF
TRBJ2-7,few,TRBV4-2,-,TGTGCCAGCAGCCAAGGCCTTGGGGCCGTTAGCTCCTACGAGCAGTACTTC,CASSQGLGAVSSYEQYF
TRBJ1-1,-,TRBV28,TRBD1,TGTGCCAGCGCTAGGGAGGGGGCAGGGTATAGCACTGAAGCTTTCTTT,CASAREGAGYSTEAFF